Listed below are T cell receptor beta chains from one sample, sequenced in a study of OX40 agonist ivuxolimab in advanced cancers. Some clones are missing from TCRdb's copy, which holds only in-frame ones; the method was immunoSEQ multiplex PCR. Among some 78,000 clones listed, more than 70% were seen once. Specimen: CD4+ or CD8+ T cells sorted from blood, collected in a trial of the OX40 agonist ivuxolimab. The receptors originated from an adult with an advanced solid tumor such as melanoma, head and neck, liver or kidney cancer. Both conserved end residues are part of each CDR3. The D gene is left open where the match is weak. Not every row has a clone size; where given, it reads once, few, many or a size class.

d_gene: .; j_gene: TRBJ1-6; abundance: once; len: 17; v_gene: TRBV14; CDR3aa: CASSLGLSASYNSPLHF; CDR3nt: TGTGCCAGCAGCCTCGGACTGTCGGCCTCCTATAATTCACCCCTCCACTTT
d_gene: .; j_gene: TRBJ2-7; abundance: .; len: 15; v_gene: TRBV6-5; CDR3aa: CASSYSRQGTYEQYF; CDR3nt: TGTGCCAGCAGTTACTCCCGTCAGGGGACCTACGAGCAGTACTTC
d_gene: TRBD2; j_gene: TRBJ2-1; abundance: .; len: 16; v_gene: TRBV7-2; CDR3aa: CASSHGRLAGGNEQFF; CDR3nt: TGTGCCAGCAGCCATGGGAGACTAGCGGGGGGAAATGAGCAGTTCTTC
d_gene: .; j_gene: TRBJ1-2; abundance: .; len: 14; v_gene: TRBV18; CDR3aa: CASSPGYTNYGYTF; CDR3nt: TGTGCCAGCTCACCCGGGTACACCAACTATGGCTACACCTTC
d_gene: .; j_gene: TRBJ2-2; abundance: few; len: 16; v_gene: TRBV21-1; CDR3aa: CASTSPGGGATGELFF; CDR3nt: TGTGCCAGCACTAGCCCCGGAGGGGGGGCCACCGGGGAGCTGTTTTTT
d_gene: .; j_gene: TRBJ1-2; abundance: once; len: 10; v_gene: TRBV20-1; CDR3aa: CSVSGNGYTF; CDR3nt: TGCAGTGTTAGTGGGAATGGCTACACCTTC
d_gene: .; j_gene: TRBJ1-1; abundance: .; len: 14; v_gene: TRBV6-1; CDR3aa: CASREGLGNTEAFF; CDR3nt: TGTGCCAGCAGGGAGGGTCTGGGGAACACTGAAGCTTTCTTT
d_gene: TRBD1; j_gene: TRBJ2-7; abundance: .; len: 13; v_gene: TRBV19; CDR3aa: CASRQDRTYEQYF; CDR3nt: TGTGCCAGTAGGCAGGACAGGACCTACGAGCAGTACTTC
d_gene: .; j_gene: TRBJ2-7; abundance: .; len: 15; v_gene: TRBV11-2; CDR3aa: CASSLTTAWVYEQYF; CDR3nt: TGTGCCAGCAGCTTGACGACAGCATGGGTCTACGAGCAGTACTTC
d_gene: .; j_gene: TRBJ2-7; abundance: .; len: 13; v_gene: TRBV4-1; CDR3aa: CASSLLGAYEQYF; CDR3nt: TGCGCCAGCAGCCTTCTGGGGGCCTACGAGCAGTACTTC
d_gene: .; j_gene: TRBJ1-1; abundance: .; len: 12; v_gene: TRBV6-5; CDR3aa: CASSGPNTEAFF; CDR3nt: TGTGCCAGCAGTGGCCCCAACACTGAAGCTTTCTTT
d_gene: .; j_gene: TRBJ2-2; abundance: .; len: 16; v_gene: TRBV11-2; CDR3aa: CASSLTSTVNTGELFF; CDR3nt: TGTGCCAGCAGCTTAACTTCGACAGTAAACACCGGGGAGCTGTTTTTT
d_gene: TRBD1; j_gene: TRBJ2-3; abundance: .; len: 15; v_gene: TRBV6-1; CDR3aa: CASSTLGQGADTQYF; CDR3nt: TGTGCCAGCAGTACCTTGGGACAGGGGGCAGATACGCAGTATTTT
d_gene: .; j_gene: TRBJ1-5; abundance: .; len: 15; v_gene: TRBV5-8; CDR3aa: CASSRGIVGNQPQHF; CDR3nt: TGTGCCAGCAGCCGGGGAATAGTGGGCAATCAGCCCCAGCATTTT
d_gene: TRBD1; j_gene: TRBJ2-2; abundance: .; len: 16; v_gene: TRBV7-2; CDR3aa: CASSQGDRDENGELFF; CDR3nt: TGTGCCAGCAGCCAAGGGGACAGGGATGAAAACGGGGAGCTGTTTTTT
d_gene: .; j_gene: TRBJ1-2; abundance: few; len: 13; v_gene: TRBV28; CDR3aa: CASSRPPNYGYTF; CDR3nt: TGTGCCAGCTCCAGACCTCCCAACTATGGCTACACCTTC
d_gene: .; j_gene: TRBJ2-4; abundance: few; len: 11; v_gene: TRBV5-1; CDR3aa: CASSREDIQYF; CDR3nt: TGCGCCAGCAGCCGAGAGGACATTCAGTACTTC
d_gene: .; j_gene: TRBJ2-1; abundance: .; len: 18; v_gene: TRBV9; CDR3aa: CASSSPYRGGGLYNEQFF; CDR3nt: TGTGCCAGCAGCTCACCCTACAGGGGCGGGGGCCTTTACAATGAGCAGTTCTTC
d_gene: .; j_gene: TRBJ1-1; abundance: .; len: 16; v_gene: TRBV5-4; CDR3aa: CASNFQNGYMNTEAFF; CDR3nt: TGTGCCAGCAACTTCCAAAACGGTTACATGAACACTGAAGCTTTCTTT
d_gene: .; j_gene: TRBJ1-2; abundance: .; len: 14; v_gene: TRBV18; CDR3aa: CASSPPPTDYGYTF; CDR3nt: TGTGCCAGCTCCCCTCCGCCTACAGATTATGGCTACACCTTC
d_gene: .; j_gene: TRBJ1-5; abundance: .; len: 15; v_gene: TRBV18; CDR3aa: CASSPGGEVGSPQHF; CDR3nt: TGTGCCAGCTCACCGGGGGGTGAAGTCGGATCCCCCCAGCATTTT
d_gene: .; j_gene: TRBJ2-2; abundance: .; len: 15; v_gene: TRBV27; CDR3aa: CASSLSLAGAGELFF; CDR3nt: TGTGCCAGCAGTTTATCACTAGCTGGCGCCGGGGAGCTGTTTTTT
d_gene: TRBD1; j_gene: TRBJ1-1; abundance: once; len: 13; v_gene: TRBV29-1; CDR3aa: CSVADRAYTEAFF; CDR3nt: TGCAGCGTTGCAGACAGGGCTTACACTGAAGCTTTCTTT
d_gene: .; j_gene: TRBJ1-1; abundance: .; len: 13; v_gene: TRBV5-1; CDR3aa: CASGHGAGTEAFF; CDR3nt: TGCGCCAGCGGGCACGGGGCGGGCACTGAAGCTTTCTTT
d_gene: TRBD2; j_gene: TRBJ2-7; abundance: .; len: 15; v_gene: TRBV19; CDR3aa: CASSISSGGYDEQYF; CDR3nt: TGTGCCAGTAGTATAAGTTCGGGGGGGTACGACGAGCAGTACTTC
d_gene: .; j_gene: TRBJ2-3; abundance: .; len: 15; v_gene: TRBV9; CDR3aa: CASTRRGGSTDTQYF; CDR3nt: TGTGCCAGCACCAGGAGGGGGGGAAGCACAGATACGCAGTATTTT
d_gene: .; j_gene: TRBJ1-2; abundance: .; len: 14; v_gene: TRBV28; CDR3aa: CASTLSATGYGYTF; CDR3nt: TGTGCCAGCACCTTATCCGCGACGGGGTATGGCTACACCTTC
d_gene: .; j_gene: TRBJ1-1; abundance: .; len: 13; v_gene: TRBV7-2; CDR3aa: CASSLVVETEAFF; CDR3nt: TGTGCCAGCAGCCTGGTTGTGGAAACTGAAGCTTTCTTT
d_gene: .; j_gene: TRBJ2-3; abundance: .; len: 15; v_gene: TRBV10-3; CDR3aa: CAISEGRGGTDTQYF; CDR3nt: TGTGCCATCAGTGAAGGGCGGGGCGGCACAGATACGCAGTATTTT
d_gene: .; j_gene: TRBJ2-7; abundance: once; len: 13; v_gene: TRBV7-8; CDR3aa: CASSPGQIYEQYF; CDR3nt: TGTGCCAGCAGCCCCGGACAAATTTACGAGCAGTACTTC
d_gene: TRBD1; j_gene: TRBJ1-1; abundance: .; len: 13; v_gene: TRBV6-5; CDR3aa: CASSYRRDSEAFF; CDR3nt: TGTGCCAGCAGTTACAGGCGGGACAGTGAAGCTTTCTTT
d_gene: .; j_gene: TRBJ2-1; abundance: .; len: 12; v_gene: TRBV7-3; CDR3aa: CASSLEAGEQFF; CDR3nt: TGTGCCAGCAGCTTAGAAGCTGGCGAGCAGTTCTTC
d_gene: TRBD1; j_gene: TRBJ2-3; abundance: .; len: 16; v_gene: TRBV7-2; CDR3aa: CASSYRQGGLGDTQYF; CDR3nt: TGTGCCAGCAGTTACCGACAGGGGGGCCTAGGCGATACGCAGTATTTT
d_gene: .; j_gene: TRBJ2-1; abundance: .; len: 15; v_gene: TRBV6-1; CDR3aa: CASSERSGAENEQFF; CDR3nt: TGTGCCAGCAGTGAACGGTCGGGGGCGGAAAATGAGCAGTTCTTC
d_gene: .; j_gene: TRBJ1-2; abundance: .; len: 17; v_gene: TRBV7-9; CDR3aa: CASSRGHGKVSDYGYTF; CDR3nt: TGTGCCAGCAGCCGCGGACACGGAAAAGTCAGTGATTATGGCTACACCTTC
d_gene: .; j_gene: TRBJ2-7; abundance: .; len: 12; v_gene: TRBV28; CDR3aa: CASSLLRDEQYF; CDR3nt: TGTGCCAGCAGTTTATTGCGGGACGAGCAGTACTTC
d_gene: .; j_gene: TRBJ1-1; abundance: .; len: 13; v_gene: TRBV7-3; CDR3aa: CASSPRKNTEAFF; CDR3nt: TGTGCCAGCAGCCCTAGAAAGAACACTGAAGCTTTCTTT
d_gene: .; j_gene: TRBJ1-1; abundance: .; len: 14; v_gene: TRBV7-3; CDR3aa: CASSSQGRGTEAFF; CDR3nt: TGTGCCAGCAGCTCGCAGGGTAGGGGAACTGAAGCTTTCTTT
d_gene: TRBD1; j_gene: TRBJ2-5; abundance: .; len: 15; v_gene: TRBV4-3; CDR3aa: CASSRGTGGPETQYF; CDR3nt: TGCGCCAGCAGCCGAGGGACAGGGGGCCCAGAGACCCAGTACTTC
d_gene: TRBD2; j_gene: TRBJ2-7; abundance: .; len: 14; v_gene: TRBV19; CDR3aa: CASKGTSGSYEQYF; CDR3nt: TGTGCCAGTAAGGGGACTAGCGGCTCCTACGAGCAGTACTTC
d_gene: .; j_gene: TRBJ2-1; abundance: .; len: 17; v_gene: TRBV7-2; CDR3aa: CASSRAGGMYPVDEQFF; CDR3nt: TGTGCCAGCAGTAGGGCTGGTGGTATGTATCCGGTCGATGAGCAGTTCTTC
d_gene: .; j_gene: TRBJ2-6; abundance: .; len: 15; v_gene: TRBV5-1; CDR3aa: CASSLGGTGANVLTF; CDR3nt: TGCGCCAGCAGCTTGGGGGGAACTGGGGCCAACGTCCTGACTTTC
d_gene: TRBD2; j_gene: TRBJ2-3; abundance: .; len: 13; v_gene: TRBV19; CDR3aa: CASKMGGTETQYF; CDR3nt: TGTGCCAGTAAAATGGGGGGGACCGAAACGCAGTATTTT
d_gene: .; j_gene: TRBJ2-5; abundance: .; len: 12; v_gene: TRBV2; CDR3aa: CASVRVEETQYF; CDR3nt: TGTGCCAGCGTCAGGGTCGAAGAGACCCAGTACTTC
d_gene: TRBD1; j_gene: TRBJ2-5; abundance: .; len: 14; v_gene: TRBV19; CDR3aa: CASSIWGRGETQYF; CDR3nt: TGTGCCAGTAGTATATGGGGCAGGGGGGAGACCCAGTACTTC
d_gene: .; j_gene: TRBJ2-5; abundance: .; len: 13; v_gene: TRBV5-5; CDR3aa: CASSFWGRETQYF; CDR3nt: TGTGCCAGCAGCTTCTGGGGGCGAGAGACCCAGTACTTC
d_gene: .; j_gene: TRBJ2-1; abundance: .; len: 13; v_gene: TRBV2; CDR3aa: CASSPDRGNEQFF; CDR3nt: TGTGCCAGCAGTCCGGACAGAGGCAATGAGCAGTTCTTC
d_gene: .; j_gene: TRBJ2-7; abundance: .; len: 10; v_gene: TRBV6-5; CDR3aa: CASSAWKQYF; CDR3nt: TGTGCCAGCAGCGCTTGGAAGCAGTACTTC
d_gene: TRBD1; j_gene: TRBJ2-7; abundance: .; len: 13; v_gene: TRBV5-1; CDR3aa: CASSLEDRAAQYF; CDR3nt: TGCGCCAGCAGCTTGGAGGACAGGGCAGCGCAGTACTTC
d_gene: TRBD1; j_gene: TRBJ1-2; abundance: .; len: 14; v_gene: TRBV5-5; CDR3aa: CASSPRTGGTFYTF; CDR3nt: TGTGCCAGCAGCCCCCGGACAGGGGGTACCTTCTACACCTTC
d_gene: .; j_gene: TRBJ1-5; abundance: .; len: 16; v_gene: TRBV7-9; CDR3aa: CASSLAAGDGNQPQHF; CDR3nt: TGTGCCAGCAGCTTAGCGGCGGGAGACGGCAATCAGCCCCAGCATTTT
d_gene: .; j_gene: TRBJ1-3; abundance: .; len: 16; v_gene: TRBV9; CDR3aa: CASSPRGLSSGNTIYF; CDR3nt: TGTGCCAGCAGCCCACGGGGCCTTAGCTCTGGAAACACCATATATTTT
d_gene: .; j_gene: TRBJ1-5; abundance: .; len: 13; v_gene: TRBV6-1; CDR3aa: CASDAGSNQPQHF; CDR3nt: TGTGCCAGCGATGCAGGGAGCAATCAGCCCCAGCATTTT
d_gene: .; j_gene: TRBJ1-2; abundance: .; len: 11; v_gene: TRBV6-5; CDR3aa: CASSGEDGYTF; CDR3nt: TGTGCCAGCAGCGGGGAAGATGGCTACACCTTC
d_gene: TRBD1; j_gene: TRBJ1-1; abundance: .; len: 14; v_gene: TRBV6-5; CDR3aa: CAIRDRRSNTEAFF; CDR3nt: TGTGCCATCCGGGACAGGAGATCGAACACTGAAGCTTTCTTT
d_gene: .; j_gene: TRBJ1-1; abundance: .; len: 11; v_gene: TRBV2; CDR3aa: CASSDRTEAFF; CDR3nt: TGTGCCAGCAGTGACCGGACTGAAGCTTTCTTT
d_gene: .; j_gene: TRBJ1-4; abundance: .; len: 14; v_gene: TRBV5-1; CDR3aa: CASSTGTSGEKLFF; CDR3nt: TGCGCCAGCAGCACAGGGACATCTGGTGAAAAACTGTTTTTT
d_gene: .; j_gene: TRBJ2-2; abundance: .; len: 16; v_gene: TRBV9; CDR3aa: CASSVGVRVKSGELFF; CDR3nt: TGTGCCAGCAGCGTAGGGGTTCGGGTTAAATCGGGGGAGCTGTTTTTT